This TCR delta chain was captured by sequencing in a study of gamma-delta T cells after stem cell transplantation. The CDR3 is 17 residues long. The germline V gene encodes CDR1 GEAIGNYY and CDR2 EKD. The germline V and J ends were trimmed by 2 bases and 0 bases, with 18 bases remaining between them. This clone was seen a few times. The protein given by TCRdb reflects a much larger clone and differs at residue 7 from this DNA's translation, likely from a read error; the protein shown is the DNA's translation. TCRdb made new clone calls on the RT-PCR reads using CATT. The table lists 15,000 to 17,000 delta-chain clones, less than 10% of them singletons.

The specimen sequenced was gamma-delta T cells. This clonotype originated in a human donor. It is not recorded whose cells these are; they may come from a transplant donor. The chain links TRDV2 to TRDJ1; D is unclear. This CDR3 is CACDKLVDGVYTDKLIF. The CDR3 bases are TGTGCCTGTGACAAGCTGGTGGATGGAGTCTACACCGATAAACTCATCTTT.